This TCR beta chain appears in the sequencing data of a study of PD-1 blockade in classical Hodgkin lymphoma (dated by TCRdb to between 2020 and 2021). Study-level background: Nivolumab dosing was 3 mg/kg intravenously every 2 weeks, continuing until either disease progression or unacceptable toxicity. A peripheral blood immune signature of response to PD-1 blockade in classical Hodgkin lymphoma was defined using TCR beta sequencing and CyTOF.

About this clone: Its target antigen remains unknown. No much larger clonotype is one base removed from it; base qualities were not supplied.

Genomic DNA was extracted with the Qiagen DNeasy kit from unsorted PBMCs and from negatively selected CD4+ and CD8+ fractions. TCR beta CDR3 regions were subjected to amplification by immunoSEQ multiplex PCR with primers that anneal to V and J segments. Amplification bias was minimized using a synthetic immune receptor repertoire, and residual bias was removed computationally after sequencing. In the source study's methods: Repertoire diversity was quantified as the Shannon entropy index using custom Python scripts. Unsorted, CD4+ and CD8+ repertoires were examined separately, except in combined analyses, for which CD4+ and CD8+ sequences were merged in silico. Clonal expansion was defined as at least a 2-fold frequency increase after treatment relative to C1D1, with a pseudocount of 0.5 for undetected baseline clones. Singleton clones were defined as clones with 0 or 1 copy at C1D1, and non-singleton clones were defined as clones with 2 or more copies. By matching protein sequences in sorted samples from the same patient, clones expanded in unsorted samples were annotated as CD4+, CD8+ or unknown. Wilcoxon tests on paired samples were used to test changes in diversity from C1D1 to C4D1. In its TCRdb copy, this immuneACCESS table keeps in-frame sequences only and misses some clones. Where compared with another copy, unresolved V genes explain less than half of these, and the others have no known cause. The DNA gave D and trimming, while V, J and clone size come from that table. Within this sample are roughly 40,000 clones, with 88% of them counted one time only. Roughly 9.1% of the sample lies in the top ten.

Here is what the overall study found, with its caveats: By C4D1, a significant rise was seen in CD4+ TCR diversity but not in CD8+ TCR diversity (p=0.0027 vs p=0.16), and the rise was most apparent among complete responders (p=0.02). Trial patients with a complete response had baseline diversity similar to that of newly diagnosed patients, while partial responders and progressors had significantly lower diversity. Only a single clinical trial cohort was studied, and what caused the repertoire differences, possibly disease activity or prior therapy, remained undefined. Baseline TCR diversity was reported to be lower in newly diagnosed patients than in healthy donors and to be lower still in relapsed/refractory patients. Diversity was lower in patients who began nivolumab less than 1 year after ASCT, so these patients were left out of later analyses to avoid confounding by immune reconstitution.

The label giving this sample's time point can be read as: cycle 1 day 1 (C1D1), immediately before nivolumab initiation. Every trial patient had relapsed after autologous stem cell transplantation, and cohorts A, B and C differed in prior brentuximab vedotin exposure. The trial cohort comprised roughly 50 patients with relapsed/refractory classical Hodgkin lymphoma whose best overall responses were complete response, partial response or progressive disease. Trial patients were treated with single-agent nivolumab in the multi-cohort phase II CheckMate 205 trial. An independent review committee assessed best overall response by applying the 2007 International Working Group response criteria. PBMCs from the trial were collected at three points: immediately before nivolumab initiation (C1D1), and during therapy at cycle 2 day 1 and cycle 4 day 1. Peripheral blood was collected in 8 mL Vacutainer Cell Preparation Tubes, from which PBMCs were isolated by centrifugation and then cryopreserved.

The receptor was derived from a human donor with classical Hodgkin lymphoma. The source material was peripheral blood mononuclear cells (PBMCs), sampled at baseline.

Here is the DNA: TGTGCCAGCAGCTTACGGCCAGGGGGCTCTGGGGCCAACGTCCTGACTTTC. This codes for CASSLRPGGSGANVLTF. The V gene is TRBV11-2 and the J gene is TRBJ2-6; 7 nucleotides in the junction match TRBD1. Looking up the germline V gene yields CDR1 SGHAT and CDR2 FQNNGV. The cysteine opens and the phenylalanine closes a CDR3 of 17 amino acids. Only the CDR3 region is kept as DNA, spanning 51 bases read in frame from base 1. For this chain, trimming is 2 bases at the V end and 0 bases at the J end, and the number of junction bases without a gene match is 4.